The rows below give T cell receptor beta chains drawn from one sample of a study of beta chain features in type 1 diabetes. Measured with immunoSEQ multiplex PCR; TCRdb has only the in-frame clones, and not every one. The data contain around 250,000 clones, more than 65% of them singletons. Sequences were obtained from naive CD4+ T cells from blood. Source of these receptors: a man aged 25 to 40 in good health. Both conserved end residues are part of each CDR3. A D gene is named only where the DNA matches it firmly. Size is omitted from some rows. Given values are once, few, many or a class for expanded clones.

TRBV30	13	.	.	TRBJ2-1	CAWSPSSYNEQFF	TGTGCCTGGAGCCCAAGCTCCTACAATGAGCAGTTCTTC
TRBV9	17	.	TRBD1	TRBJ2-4	CASSDWTGGRGKNIQYF	TGTGCCAGCAGCGACTGGACAGGGGGCAGGGGCAAAAACATTCAGTACTTC
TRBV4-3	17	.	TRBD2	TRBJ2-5	CASSQDIASGSGETQYF	TGCGCCAGCAGCCAAGATATAGCTAGCGGGAGTGGGGAGACCCAGTACTTC
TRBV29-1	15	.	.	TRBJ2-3	CSVDGGREIPDTQYF	TGCAGCGTTGATGGGGGACGGGAGATTCCAGATACGCAGTATTTT
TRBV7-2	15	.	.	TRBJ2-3	CASSSWRARTDTQYF	TGTGCCAGCAGCTCATGGCGCGCCCGAACCGATACGCAGTATTTT
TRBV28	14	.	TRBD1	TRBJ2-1	CASKETGGGHEQFF	TGTGCCAGCAAAGAGACAGGGGGCGGACATGAGCAGTTCTTC
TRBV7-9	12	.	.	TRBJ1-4	CASSPLGKKLFF	TGTGCCAGCAGCCCCTTAGGGAAAAAACTGTTTTTT
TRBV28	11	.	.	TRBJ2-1	CASSLINEQFF	TGTGCCAGCAGTTTAATCAATGAGCAGTTCTTC
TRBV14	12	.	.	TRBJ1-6	CASSQVGSPLHF	TGTGCCAGCAGCCAAGTTGGATCACCCCTCCACTTT
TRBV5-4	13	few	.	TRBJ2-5	CASSLQQKETQYF	TGTGCCAGCAGCTTGCAACAGAAAGAGACCCAGTACTTC
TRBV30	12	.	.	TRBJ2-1	CACGGSYNEQFF	TGTGCCTGCGGGGGTTCCTACAATGAGCAGTTCTTC
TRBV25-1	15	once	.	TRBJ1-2	CASSDVSDRNYGYTF	TGTGCCAGCAGTGATGTATCAGACAGGAACTATGGCTACACCTTC
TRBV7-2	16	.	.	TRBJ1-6	CASSSREMRGNSPLHF	TGTGCCAGCAGCTCCCGGGAAATGAGGGGGAATTCACCCCTCCACTTT
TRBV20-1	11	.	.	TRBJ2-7	CSATPDREQYF	TGCAGTGCAACCCCGGACCGCGAGCAGTACTTC
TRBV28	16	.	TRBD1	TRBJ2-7	CASHGSGTGSSYEQYF	TGTGCCAGTCATGGATCCGGGACAGGGAGCTCCTACGAGCAGTACTTC
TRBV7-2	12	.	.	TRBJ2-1	CASSPGYNEQFF	TGTGCCAGCAGCCCAGGATACAATGAGCAGTTCTTC
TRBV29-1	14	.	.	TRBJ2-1	CSVDGATSNNEQFF	TGCAGCGTTGACGGGGCCACCTCGAACAATGAGCAGTTCTTC
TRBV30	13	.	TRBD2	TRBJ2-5	CAWRLAGQETQYF	TGTGCCTGGAGACTAGCGGGGCAAGAGACCCAGTACTTC
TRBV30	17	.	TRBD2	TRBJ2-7	CAWSGTSGRIWSYEQYF	TGTGCCTGGAGTGGGACTAGCGGGAGAATTTGGTCCTACGAGCAGTACTTC
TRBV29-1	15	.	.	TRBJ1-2	CSVAPLISLNYGYTF	TGCAGCGTTGCACCCCTGATTAGCCTTAACTATGGCTACACCTTC
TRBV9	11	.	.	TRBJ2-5	CASSDGPAQYF	TGTGCCAGCAGCGACGGGCCGGCCCAGTACTTC
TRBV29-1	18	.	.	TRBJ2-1	CSVEDQILGGPSYNEQFF	TGCAGCGTTGAAGATCAAATTTTAGGAGGACCCAGCTACAATGAGCAGTTCTTC
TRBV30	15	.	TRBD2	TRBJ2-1	CAWSGGSGGPNEQFF	TGTGCCTGGAGTGGAGGGAGCGGGGGACCGAATGAGCAGTTCTTC
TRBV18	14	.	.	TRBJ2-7	CASSPPPGSYEQYF	TGTGCCAGCTCACCACCCCCCGGGTCCTACGAGCAGTACTTC
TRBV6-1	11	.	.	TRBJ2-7	CATPGKYEQYF	TGTGCCACCCCGGGGAAGTACGAGCAGTACTTC
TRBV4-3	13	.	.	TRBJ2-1	CASSRWGNNEQFF	TGCGCCAGCAGTCGTTGGGGTAACAATGAGCAGTTCTTC
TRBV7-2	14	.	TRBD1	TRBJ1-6	CASSRDSINSPLHF	TGTGCCAGCAGCCGGGACAGCATTAATTCACCCCTCCACTTT
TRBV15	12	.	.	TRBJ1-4	CATSRVNEKLFF	TGTGCCACCAGCAGAGTTAATGAAAAACTGTTTTTT
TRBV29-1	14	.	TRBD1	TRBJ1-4	CSAGRGTVGEKLFF	TGCAGCGCGGGGAGGGGGACAGTGGGTGAAAAACTGTTTTTT
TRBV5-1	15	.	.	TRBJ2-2	CASSLGQGGAGELFF	TGCGCCAGCAGCTTGGGGCAGGGCGGCGCCGGGGAGCTGTTTTTT
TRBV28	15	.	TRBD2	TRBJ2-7	CASSHGTSGRGEQYF	TGTGCCAGCAGTCATGGGACTAGCGGGAGAGGCGAGCAGTACTTC
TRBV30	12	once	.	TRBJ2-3	CAWRESTDTQYF	TGTGCCTGGAGGGAAAGCACAGATACGCAGTATTTT
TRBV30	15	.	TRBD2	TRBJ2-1	CAWSFGTSGYNEQFF	TGTGCCTGGTCGTTTGGGACTAGCGGATACAATGAGCAGTTCTTC
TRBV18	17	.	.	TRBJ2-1	CASSRKTGTPAYNEQFF	TGTGCCAGCTCTCGCAAGACCGGGACACCCGCCTACAATGAGCAGTTCTTC
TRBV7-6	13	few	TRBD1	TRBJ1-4	CASSLGTGEKLFF	TGTGCCAGCAGCCTTGGGACAGGGGAAAAACTGTTTTTT
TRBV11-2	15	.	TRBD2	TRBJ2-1	CASSRLADAYNEQFF	TGTGCCAGCAGCCGACTAGCGGACGCCTACAATGAGCAGTTCTTC
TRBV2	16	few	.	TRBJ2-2	CASSEFGVPNTGELFF	TGTGCCAGCAGTGAATTTGGCGTACCGAACACCGGGGAGCTGTTTTTT
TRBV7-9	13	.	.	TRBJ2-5	CASSSILGETQYF	TGTGCCAGCAGCTCGATTTTAGGGGAGACCCAGTACTTC
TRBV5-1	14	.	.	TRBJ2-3	CASSEAGLTDTQYF	TGCGCCAGCAGCGAGGCGGGGCTCACAGATACGCAGTATTTT
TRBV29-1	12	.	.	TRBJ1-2	CSARRGDYGYTF	TGCAGCGCCCGAAGGGGTGACTATGGCTACACCTTC
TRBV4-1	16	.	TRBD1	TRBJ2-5	CASSRSGTGGGETQYF	TGCGCCAGCAGCCGTTCAGGAACAGGGGGCGGGGAGACCCAGTACTTC
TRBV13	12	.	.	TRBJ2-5	CASGTGQETQYF	TGTGCCAGCGGTACGGGGCAAGAGACCCAGTACTTC
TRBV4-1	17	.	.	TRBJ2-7	CASSPYQAGGLSYEQYF	TGCGCCAGCAGCCCTTACCAAGCCGGGGGTCTGAGCTACGAGCAGTACTTC
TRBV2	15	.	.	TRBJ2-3	CASSRRTLRTDTQYF	TGTGCCAGCAGTCGAAGGACTTTACGCACAGATACGCAGTATTTT
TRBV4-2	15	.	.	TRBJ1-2	CASSPTSRALYGYTF	TGTGCCAGCAGCCCGACTTCACGGGCGCTCTATGGCTACACCTTC